This T cell receptor beta chain was sequenced during a study of radiotherapy plus CTLA-4 blockade in lung cancer. Findings and caveats of the study: There was expansion of tumor-derived TCR clones in blood after radiotherapy plus ipilimumab.

Focal radiation plus CTLA-4 blockade with ipilimumab was given to patients with chemo-refractory metastatic non-small-cell lung cancer. Concerning this clone: Its antigen remains unknown.

The data were produced by immunoSEQ multiplex PCR, yet TCRdb's version contains in-frame clones alone and is incomplete. The sample records roughly 30,000 clones, roughly 80% being singletons. Trimming stripped 5 bases from V and 1 base from J, with 9 bases between. The germline CDR1 and CDR2 sequences are SEHNR and FQNEAQ (reference sequence). This CDR3 comprises 13 residues. The sample was peripheral blood, taken from a patient treated with radiotherapy plus ipilimumab. This clonotype originated in a human donor with non-small cell lung cancer who had stable disease on radiotherapy plus ipilimumab. The rearrangement links TRBV7-9 to TRBJ2-7, with D perhaps given as TRBD1 or TRBD2 (5 bases each). The CDR3 DNA sequence: TGTGCCAGCAGCCGGGACGGTTCCTACGAGCAGTACTTC. Amino acid sequence: CASSRDGSYEQYF.